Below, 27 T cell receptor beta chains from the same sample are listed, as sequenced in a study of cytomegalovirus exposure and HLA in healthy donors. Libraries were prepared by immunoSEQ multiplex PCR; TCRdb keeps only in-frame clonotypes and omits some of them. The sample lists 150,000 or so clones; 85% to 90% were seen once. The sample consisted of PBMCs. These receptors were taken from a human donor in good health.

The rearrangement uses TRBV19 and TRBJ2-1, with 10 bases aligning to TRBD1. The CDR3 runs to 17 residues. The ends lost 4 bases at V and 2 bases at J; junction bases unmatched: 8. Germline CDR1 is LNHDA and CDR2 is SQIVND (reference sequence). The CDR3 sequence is CASSRGGQGSTYNEQFF. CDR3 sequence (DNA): TGTGCCAGTAGTAGGGGGGGACAGGGGTCAACCTACAATGAGCAGTTCTTC.

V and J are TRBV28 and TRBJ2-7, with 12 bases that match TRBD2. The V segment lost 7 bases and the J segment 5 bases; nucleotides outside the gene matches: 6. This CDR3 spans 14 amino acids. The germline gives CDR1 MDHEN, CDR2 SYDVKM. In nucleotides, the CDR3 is TGTGCCAGCAAGACTAGCGGGAGTATAGACGAGCAGTACTTC. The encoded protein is CASKTSGSIDEQYF.

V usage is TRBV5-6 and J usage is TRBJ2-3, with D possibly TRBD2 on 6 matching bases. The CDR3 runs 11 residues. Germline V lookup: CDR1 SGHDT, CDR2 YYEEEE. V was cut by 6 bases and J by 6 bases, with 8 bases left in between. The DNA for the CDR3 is TGTGCCAGCATCCGGGGGGATACGCAGTATTTT. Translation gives CASIRGDTQYF. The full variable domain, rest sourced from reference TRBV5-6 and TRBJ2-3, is DAGVTQSPTHLIKTRGQQVTLRCSPKSGHDTVSWYQQALGQGPQFIFQYYEEEERQRGNFPDRFSGHQFPNYSSELNVNALLLGDSALYLCASIRGDTQYFGPGTRLTVL.

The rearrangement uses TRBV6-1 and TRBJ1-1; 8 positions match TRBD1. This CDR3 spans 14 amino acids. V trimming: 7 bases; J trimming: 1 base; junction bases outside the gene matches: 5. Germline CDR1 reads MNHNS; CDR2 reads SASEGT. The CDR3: CASTTTGANTEAFF. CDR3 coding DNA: TGTGCCAGCACCACGACAGGGGCGAACACTGAAGCTTTCTTT.

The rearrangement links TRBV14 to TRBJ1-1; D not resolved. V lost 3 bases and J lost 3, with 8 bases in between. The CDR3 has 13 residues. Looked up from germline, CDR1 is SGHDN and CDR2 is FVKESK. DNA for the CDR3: TGTGCCAGCAGCCAGCAGTACCACACTGAAGCTTTCTTT. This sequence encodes CASSQQYHTEAFF.

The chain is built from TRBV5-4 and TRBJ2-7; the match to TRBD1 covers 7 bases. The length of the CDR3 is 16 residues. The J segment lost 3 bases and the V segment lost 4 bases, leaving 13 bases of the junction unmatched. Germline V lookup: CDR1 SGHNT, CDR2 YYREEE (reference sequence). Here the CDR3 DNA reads TGTGCCAGCAGCCGGGGACAGTCAGTTCTCAACTACGAGCAGTACTTC. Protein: CASSRGQSVLNYEQYF. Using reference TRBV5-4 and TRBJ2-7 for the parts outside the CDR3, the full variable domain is ETGVTQSPTHLIKTRGQQVTLRCSSQSGHNTVSWYQQALGQGPQFIFQYYREEENGRGNFPPRFSGLQFPNYSSELNVNALELDDSALYLCASSRGQSVLNYEQYFGPGTRLTVT.

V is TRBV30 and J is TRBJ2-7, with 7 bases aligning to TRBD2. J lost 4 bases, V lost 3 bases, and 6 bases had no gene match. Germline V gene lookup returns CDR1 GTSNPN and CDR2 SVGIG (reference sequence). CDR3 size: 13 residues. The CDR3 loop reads CAWRRASGYEQYF. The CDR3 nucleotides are TGTGCCTGGAGAAGGGCTAGCGGTTACGAGCAGTACTTC.

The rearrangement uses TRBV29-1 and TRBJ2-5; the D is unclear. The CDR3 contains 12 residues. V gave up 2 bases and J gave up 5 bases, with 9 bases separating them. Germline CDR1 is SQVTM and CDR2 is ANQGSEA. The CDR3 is CSVEYTRETQYF. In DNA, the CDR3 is TGCAGCGTTGAATATACGAGGGAGACCCAGTACTTC.

The CDR3 here is CASRRIAGYYNEQFF. The CDR3 bases are TGTGCCAGCAGAAGGATAGCGGGGTACTACAATGAGCAGTTCTTC. This sequence joins TRBV6-6 and TRBJ2-1, with 8 bases that match TRBD2. V was clipped by 6 bases and J by 3 bases; unmatched bases: 7. The CDR3 covers 15 residues. Germline loops: CDR1 MNHNY, CDR2 SVGAGI (reference sequence).

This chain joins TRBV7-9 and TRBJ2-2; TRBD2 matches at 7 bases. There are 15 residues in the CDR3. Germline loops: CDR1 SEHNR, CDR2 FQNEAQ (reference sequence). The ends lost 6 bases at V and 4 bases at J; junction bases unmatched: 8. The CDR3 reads CASRRPSGVTGELFF. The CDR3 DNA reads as TGTGCCAGCAGGCGACCCAGCGGGGTCACCGGGGAGCTGTTTTTT.

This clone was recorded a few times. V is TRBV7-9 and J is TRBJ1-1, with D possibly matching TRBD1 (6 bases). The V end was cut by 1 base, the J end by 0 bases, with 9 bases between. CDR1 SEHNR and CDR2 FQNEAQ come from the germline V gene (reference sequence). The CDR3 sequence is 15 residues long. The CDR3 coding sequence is TGTGCCAGCAGCTTAGTTTCAGGGGTGAACACTGAAGCTTTCTTT. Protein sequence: CASSLVSGVNTEAFF.

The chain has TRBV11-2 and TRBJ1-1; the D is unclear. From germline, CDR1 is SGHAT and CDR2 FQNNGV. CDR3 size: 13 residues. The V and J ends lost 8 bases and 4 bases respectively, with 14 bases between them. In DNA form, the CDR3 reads TGTGCCAGCGGAACCGAGGAAGGCACTGAAGCTTTCTTT. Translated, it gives CASGTEEGTEAFF.

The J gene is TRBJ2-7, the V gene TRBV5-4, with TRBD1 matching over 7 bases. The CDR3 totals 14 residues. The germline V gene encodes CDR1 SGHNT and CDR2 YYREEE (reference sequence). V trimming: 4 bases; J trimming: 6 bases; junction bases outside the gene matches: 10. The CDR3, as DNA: TGTGCCAGCAGCCCCTCAAGGGGGCAAGGCGAGCAGTACTTC. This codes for CASSPSRGQGEQYF.

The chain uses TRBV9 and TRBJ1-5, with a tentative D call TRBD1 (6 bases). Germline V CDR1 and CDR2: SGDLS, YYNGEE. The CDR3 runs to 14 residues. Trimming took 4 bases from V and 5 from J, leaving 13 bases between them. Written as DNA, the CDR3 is TGTGCCAGCAGCCCAGGGGTATTGGATCAGCCCCAGCATTTT. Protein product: CASSPGVLDQPQHF. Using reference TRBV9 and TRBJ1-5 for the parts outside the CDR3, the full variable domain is DSGVTQTPKHLITATGQRVTLRCSPRSGDLSVYWYQQSLDQGLQFLIQYYNGEERAKGNILERFSAQQFPDLHSELNLSSLELGDSALYFCASSPGVLDQPQHFGDGTRLSIL.

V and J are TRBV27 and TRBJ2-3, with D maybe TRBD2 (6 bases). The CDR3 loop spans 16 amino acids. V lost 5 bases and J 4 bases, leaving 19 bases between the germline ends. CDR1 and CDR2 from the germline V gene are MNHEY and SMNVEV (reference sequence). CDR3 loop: CASSPGLHSLPDTQYF. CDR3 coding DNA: TGTGCCAGCAGTCCGGGACTCCATTCTCTTCCAGATACGCAGTATTTT.

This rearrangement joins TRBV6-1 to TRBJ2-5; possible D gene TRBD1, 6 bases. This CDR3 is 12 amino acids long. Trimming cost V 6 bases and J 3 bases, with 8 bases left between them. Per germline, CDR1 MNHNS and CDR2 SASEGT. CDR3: CASSYREETQYF. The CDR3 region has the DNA TGTGCCAGCAGCTACAGGGAAGAGACCCAGTACTTC.

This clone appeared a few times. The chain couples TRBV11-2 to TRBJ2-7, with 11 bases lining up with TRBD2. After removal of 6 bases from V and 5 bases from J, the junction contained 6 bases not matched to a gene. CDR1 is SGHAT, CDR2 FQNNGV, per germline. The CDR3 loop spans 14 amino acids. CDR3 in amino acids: CASRSSGRSNEQYF. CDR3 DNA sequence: TGTGCCAGCAGGTCTAGCGGGAGGTCCAACGAGCAGTACTTC.

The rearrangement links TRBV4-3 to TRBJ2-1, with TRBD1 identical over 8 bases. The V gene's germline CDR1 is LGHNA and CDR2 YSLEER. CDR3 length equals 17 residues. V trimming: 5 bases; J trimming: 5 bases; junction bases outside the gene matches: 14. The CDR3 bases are TGCGCCAGCAGCGACTCAAACTGGGACAGGCCAGACAATGAGCAGTTCTTC. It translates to CASSDSNWDRPDNEQFF.

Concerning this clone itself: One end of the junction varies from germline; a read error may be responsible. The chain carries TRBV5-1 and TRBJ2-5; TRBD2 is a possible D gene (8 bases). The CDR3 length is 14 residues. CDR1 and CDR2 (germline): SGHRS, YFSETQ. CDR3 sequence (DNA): TGCGCCAGCAGCACAGGGACAGCGGGAGAGGCCCAGTACTTC. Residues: CASSTGTAGEAQYF.

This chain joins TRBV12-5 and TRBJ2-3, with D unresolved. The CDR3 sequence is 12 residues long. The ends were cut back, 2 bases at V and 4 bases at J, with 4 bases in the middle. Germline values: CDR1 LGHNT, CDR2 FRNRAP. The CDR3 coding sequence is TGTGCTAGTGGTTTGAGCGCAGATACGCAGTATTTT. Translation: CASGLSADTQYF.

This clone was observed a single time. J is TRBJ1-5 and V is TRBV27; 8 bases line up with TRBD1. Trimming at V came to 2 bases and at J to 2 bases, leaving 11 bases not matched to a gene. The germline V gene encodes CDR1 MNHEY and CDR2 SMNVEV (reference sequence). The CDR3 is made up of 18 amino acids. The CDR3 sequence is CASSLGQGSLTGNQPQHF. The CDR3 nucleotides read TGTGCCAGCAGTTTAGGACAGGGTTCCTTAACCGGCAATCAGCCCCAGCATTTT.

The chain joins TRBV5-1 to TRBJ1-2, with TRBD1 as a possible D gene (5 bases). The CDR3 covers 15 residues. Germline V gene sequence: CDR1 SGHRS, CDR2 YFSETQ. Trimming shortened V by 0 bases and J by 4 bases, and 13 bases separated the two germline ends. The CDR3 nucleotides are TGCGCCAGCAGCTTGGGGGGCGCGGGATCCTATGGCTACACCTTC. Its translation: CASSLGGAGSYGYTF.

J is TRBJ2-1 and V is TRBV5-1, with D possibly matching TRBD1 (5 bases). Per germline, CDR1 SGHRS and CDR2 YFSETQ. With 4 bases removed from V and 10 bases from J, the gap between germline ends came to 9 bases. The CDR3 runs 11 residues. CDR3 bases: TGCGCCAGCAGCCTCAACAGGGAGCAGTTCTTC. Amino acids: CASSLNREQFF.

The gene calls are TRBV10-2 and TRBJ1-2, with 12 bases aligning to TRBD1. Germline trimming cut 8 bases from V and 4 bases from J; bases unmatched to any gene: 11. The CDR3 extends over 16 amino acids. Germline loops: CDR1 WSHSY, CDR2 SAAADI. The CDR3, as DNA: TGCGCCAGCCATTCCTCCGGGACAGGGGGCTTCTATGGCTACACCTTC. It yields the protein CASHSSGTGGFYGYTF.

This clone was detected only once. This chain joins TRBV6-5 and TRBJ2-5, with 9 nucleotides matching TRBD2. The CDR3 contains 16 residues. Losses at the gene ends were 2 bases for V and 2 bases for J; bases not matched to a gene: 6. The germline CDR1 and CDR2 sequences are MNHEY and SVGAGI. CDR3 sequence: CASSYGVTSGQETQYF. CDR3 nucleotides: TGTGCCAGCAGTTACGGCGTGACTAGCGGACAAGAGACCCAGTACTTC.

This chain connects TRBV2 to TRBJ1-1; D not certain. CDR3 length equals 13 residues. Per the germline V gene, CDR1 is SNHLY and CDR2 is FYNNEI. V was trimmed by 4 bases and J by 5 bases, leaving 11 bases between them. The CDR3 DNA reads TGTGCCAGCAGTGGGCGGGGTGCGACTGAAGCTTTCTTT. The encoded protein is CASSGRGATEAFF. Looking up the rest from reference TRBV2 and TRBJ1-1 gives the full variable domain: EPEVTQTPSHQVTQMGQEVILRCVPISNHLYFYWYRQILGQKVEFLVSFYNNEISEKSEIFDDQFSVERPDGSNFTLKIRSTKLEDSAMYFCASSGRGATEAFFGQGTRLTVV.

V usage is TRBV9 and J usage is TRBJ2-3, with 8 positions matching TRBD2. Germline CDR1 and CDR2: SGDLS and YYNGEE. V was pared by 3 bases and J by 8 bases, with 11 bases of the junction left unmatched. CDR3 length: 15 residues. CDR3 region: CASSGITSGSSTQYF. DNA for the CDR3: TGTGCCAGCAGCGGAATTACTAGCGGTTCTTCTACGCAGTATTTT.